Listed below are T cell receptor beta chains from one sample, sequenced in a study of cytomegalovirus exposure and HLA in healthy donors. Produced via immunoSEQ multiplex PCR; TCRdb's table is partial and in-frame only. Here the sample spans hundreds of thousands of clones, about 82% being singletons. Source material: PBMCs. The receptor source for this set is a man aged 25-40 years in good health and CMV-seronegative. Each CDR3 is given with its conserved first and last residue. Each record gives: D gene, J gene, V gene, CDR3 DNA, CDR3 protein. The D gene is left open where the match is weak.

D gene: TRBD1; J gene: TRBJ2-3; V gene: TRBV2; CDR3 DNA: TGTGCCAGCAGGCCGGGACAGGGAGCCGCAGATACGCAGTATTTT; CDR3 protein: CASRPGQGAADTQYF
D gene: TRBD1; J gene: TRBJ1-2; V gene: TRBV29-1; CDR3 DNA: TGCAGCGTTGAGGAGGGGGCCAACTATGGCTACACCTTC; CDR3 protein: CSVEEGANYGYTF
D gene: .; J gene: TRBJ1-2; V gene: TRBV15; CDR3 DNA: TGTGCCACCAGGATGACAGCGAAAAATGGCTACACCTTC; CDR3 protein: CATRMTAKNGYTF
D gene: .; J gene: TRBJ2-1; V gene: TRBV28; CDR3 DNA: TGTGCCACCCGCCTTTGGAGGGACTCCTACAATGAGCAGTTCTTC; CDR3 protein: CATRLWRDSYNEQFF
D gene: .; J gene: TRBJ2-7; V gene: TRBV28; CDR3 DNA: TGTGCCAGCAGTTCCACAGGGCCCTCCTACGAGCAGTACTTC; CDR3 protein: CASSSTGPSYEQYF
D gene: .; J gene: TRBJ2-1; V gene: TRBV28; CDR3 DNA: TGTGCCAGCAGTCTTACCAAATCCAGGGTGGAGAACAATGAGCAGTTCTTC; CDR3 protein: CASSLTKSRVENNEQFF
D gene: TRBD2; J gene: TRBJ2-5; V gene: TRBV5-1; CDR3 DNA: TGCGCCAGCAGCTCCGGAGCGGGGCCACAAGAGACCCAGTACTTC; CDR3 protein: CASSSGAGPQETQYF
D gene: .; J gene: TRBJ2-2; V gene: TRBV7-6; CDR3 DNA: TGTGCCAGCAGCCTCGGCCGCGGCGGGGAGCTGTTTTTT; CDR3 protein: CASSLGRGGELFF
D gene: .; J gene: TRBJ2-5; V gene: TRBV29-1; CDR3 DNA: TGCAGCTCCGCCGAGGGTCCCCAAGAGACCCAGTACTTC; CDR3 protein: CSSAEGPQETQYF
D gene: .; J gene: TRBJ1-1; V gene: TRBV5-4; CDR3 DNA: TGTGCCAGCAGCTTGGCGGGGAACACTGAAGCTTTCTTT; CDR3 protein: CASSLAGNTEAFF